Many counts were recorded for the clone carrying this TCR beta chain. Its antigen is undetermined. The entry originates in a study of identical twins. Study-level points and caveats: Analyses of zero insertions could be partly confounded by invariant MAIT and iNKT cells. Reduced insertions were recorded for abundant cord blood beta clonotypes, with no such pattern in memory repertoires. Findings depended on cross-sectional statistics rather than tracking the same donors.

V shed 4 bases and J shed 4 bases, with 21 bases lying between them. Germline CDR1 is SGHRS and CDR2 is YFSETQ. The CDR3 spans 16 residues. Template switching added a universal primer site, and cDNA bore unique molecular identifiers. From the 5' RACE reads, TCRdb called clonotypes with MiXCR, one entry per CDR3 protein. The sample has about 700,000 distinct CDR3 sequences, more than 6.5% seen once. The same sample was also studied in work on yellow fever vaccine responses in identical twins.

This chain uses TRBV5-1 with TRBJ2-7, with D possibly called TRBD1 or TRBD2 (5 bases each). The receptor was isolated from a woman under 30 in good health. The sequencing input was PBMCs. The CDR3 loop is CASSLAVGERNYEQYF. CDR3 coding DNA: TGCGCCAGCAGCCTAGCCGTGGGGGAAAGAAATTACGAGCAGTACTTC.